This is a list of T cell receptor beta chains from one sample in a study of beta chain features in type 1 diabetes. Method: immunoSEQ multiplex PCR; TCRdb's copy keeps in-frame clones and lacks some. Of 400,000 to 450,000 clones in the sample, about 14% were seen once. The sequencing input was naive CD4+ T cells from blood. The receptor set was obtained from a man in his thirties or forties in good health. Both conserved end residues are part of each CDR3.

V | CDR3
TRBV25-1 | CASKPHNQPQHF
TRBV5-6 | CASSSQGSGANVLTF
TRBV7-2 | CASRRTATNTEAFF
TRBV9 | CASSPGVTDTQYF
TRBV5-1 | CASSLGTGQETQYF
TRBV5-1 | CASSWLQGYYNEQFF
TRBV7-7 | CASSLGPSWETQYF
TRBV27 | CASRWTVYNEQFF
TRBV20-1 | CSARVNTEAFF
TRBV28 | CASTQSPTGPGELFF
TRBV5-6 | CASSKGPYEQYF
TRBV21-1 | CARQGYYGYTF
TRBV7-3 | CASKRTGTNTEAFF
TRBV30 | CAWQVASPLHF
TRBV6-5 | CASSYNSNTEAFF
TRBV7-2 | CASSWGGAEAFF
TRBV5-6 | CASSLETGGLYNEQFF
TRBV10-3 | CAISVREGNEQFF
TRBV5-4 | CASSLAEETQYF
TRBV10-2 | CASSWDVEETQYF
TRBV10-3 | CAISETQIRTGLSEKLFF
TRBV10-3 | CAISETGIQETQYF
TRBV11-2 | CASSSTRGVSDTQYF
TRBV29-1 | CSGMQGGGKAYNEQFF
TRBV6-1 | CASSGGTDNSPLHF
TRBV29-1 | CSSQWSTPSGNTIYF
TRBV14 | CASSLKENTEAFF
TRBV11-3 | CASTPLEGGETQYF
TRBV7-9 | CASSPKFGAFF
TRBV30 | CAWKLRVSGNTIYF
TRBV19 | CASGRRQAGTDTQYF
TRBV30 | CAWKVLAAYNEQFF
TRBV12-5 | CASGLVLDRGRPEGEQFF
TRBV6-1 | CASSEFQGFADTQYF
TRBV10-3 | CAIKPGTPGDEQFF
TRBV2 | CASMRTGELFF
TRBV5-6 | CASSYNEQFF
TRBV7-2 | CASSLVNGGQETQYF
TRBV20-1 | CSATGDYGYTF
TRBV7-2 | CASSSTGVEQYF
TRBV2 | CASSEIAGLYNEQFF
TRBV28 | CASSGPAASFTEAFF
TRBV19 | CASSPRLAGGSKGSYNEQFF
TRBV5-4 | CASSRRLAGAYNEQFF
TRBV9 | CASSAGTGRFGYTF
TRBV9 | CASSVEIGLQETQYF
TRBV30 | CACLAGYNEQFF
TRBV29-1 | CSVELGGAEAFF
TRBV4-3 | CASSPGLADVLDNEQFF
TRBV4-1 | CASSQAGFLTEAFF
TRBV7-9 | CASSLGGSLSYNEQFF
TRBV4-3 | CASSQERRDPQYF
TRBV29-1 | CSVTGTGGAYYGYTF
TRBV7-8 | CASSLSGTGGSNTQYF
TRBV5-4 | CASSLLGTSTDTQYF
TRBV1 | CTSRRAGGADEQFF
TRBV5-1 | CASSLGNYGYTF
TRBV2 | CASGDSVLKVKETQYF
TRBV7-2 | CASTRRTQETQYF
TRBV5-1 | CASGPGTAFYEQYF